The entry that follows covers one TCR beta chain sequence. The sample belongs to a study of OX40 agonist ivuxolimab in advanced cancers. Only in-frame clones appear in the TCRdb table, and some are missing; sequencing was by immunoSEQ multiplex PCR. The sample consists of 95,000 to 150,000 clones, around 93% of them appearing once. Trimming left V 5 bases short and J 3 bases short, with 6 bases between. This CDR3 has 12 residues. CDR1 SGHDT and CDR2 YYEEEE come from the germline V gene. The receptor was isolated from an adult with an advanced solid tumor such as melanoma, head and neck, liver or kidney cancer. The V call is TRBV5-6, the J call TRBJ1-5; D not certain. The sequencing used CD4+ or CD8+ T cells sorted from blood, collected in a trial of the OX40 agonist ivuxolimab. The CDR3 bases are TGTGCCAGCAGTCGACACAATCAGCCCCAGCATTTT. Residues: CASSRHNQPQHF.